The next 13 T cell receptor beta chains were all read from a single sample in a study of blood T cell repertoires in COVID-19. The table came from immunoSEQ multiplex PCR; TCRdb's copy has only in-frame clones and leaves some out. This sample yields hundreds of thousands of clones, of which approximately 86% are seen a single time; around 13% belongs to the top ten. Sequencing input: peripheral blood. The receptors stem from a woman in her seventies with COVID-19, enrolled during active disease.

In its sample, this clone was seen a few times. J is TRBJ2-1 and V is TRBV6-5; no firm D call. Per germline, CDR1 MNHEY and CDR2 SVGAGI. V was pared by 10 bases and J by 14 bases, with 15 bases between. This CDR3 region has 10 residues. This CDR3 is CATKYGVEFF. CDR3 in DNA: TGTGCCACAAAGTACGGAGTGGAGTTCTTC.

This clone has just one count. This chain uses TRBV11-2 with TRBJ2-7; no definite D call. V was trimmed by 2 bases and J by 0 bases, leaving 8 bases between them. Germline V gene sequence: CDR1 SGHAT, CDR2 FQNNGV. CDR3 length: 14 amino acids. In nucleotides, the CDR3 is TGTGCCAGCAGCTTACCGGTTAGCTCCTACGAGCAGTACTTC. It encodes CASSLPVSSYEQYF.

V usage is TRBV4-1 and J usage is TRBJ2-1, with 16 nucleotides matching TRBD2. V dropped 4 bases and J dropped 8; count of bases not matched to a gene: 8. The CDR3 sequence is 17 residues long. CDR1 is MGHRA, CDR2 YSYEKL, per germline. CDR3 in amino acids: CASSPMGLAGGLDEQFF. As DNA, the CDR3 is TGCGCCAGCAGCCCTATGGGACTAGCGGGGGGGCTAGATGAGCAGTTCTTC.

The chain employs TRBV27 and TRBJ2-7; 7 nucleotides line up with TRBD2. CDR1 and CDR2 from the germline V gene are MNHEY and SMNVEV (reference sequence). This CDR3 comprises 13 residues. The V segment lost 4 bases and the J segment 2 bases; nucleotides outside the gene matches: 2. The CDR3 DNA reads as TGTGCCAGCAGTTGGGGGGGAACCTACGAGCAGTACTTC. Translated: CASSWGGTYEQYF.

This clone was observed a single time. The J gene is TRBJ2-5, the V gene TRBV27; TRBD2 matches at 8 bases. The CDR3 consists of 14 residues. Germline-derived CDR1 and CDR2 are MNHEY and SMNVEV (reference sequence). Trimming took 6 bases from V and 4 from J; bases not matched to a gene: 7. The CDR3 loop reads CASRRAGGGETQYF. CDR3 coding DNA: TGTGCCAGCAGACGGGCGGGGGGTGGAGAGACCCAGTACTTC.

The V and J genes are TRBV7-9 and TRBJ1-5; D unresolved. Trimming cost V 1 base and J 6 bases, with 7 bases left between them. Per the germline V gene, CDR1 is SEHNR and CDR2 is FQNEAQ (reference sequence). CDR3 size: 13 residues. The CDR3 is CASSLGVAQPQHF. In DNA, the CDR3 is TGTGCCAGCAGCTTAGGTGTAGCTCAGCCCCAGCATTTT. Combining the CDR3 with reference TRBV7-9 and TRBJ1-5 gives the whole variable domain DTGVSQNPRHKITKRGQNVTFRCDPISEHNRLYWYRQTLGQGPEFLTYFQNEAQLEKSRLLSDRFSAERPKGSFSTLEIQRTEQGDSAMYLCASSLGVAQPQHFGDGTRLSIL.

This chain links TRBV30 with TRBJ1-2, with a tentative D call TRBD1 (6 bases). The CDR3 has 15 residues. Per the germline V gene, CDR1 is GTSNPN and CDR2 is SVGIG (reference sequence). With 3 bases removed from V and 3 bases from J, the gap between germline ends came to 17 bases. This chain's CDR3 is CAWSPGVSRYYGYTF. CDR3 bases: TGTGCCTGGAGCCCAGGGGTCTCCAGATACTATGGCTACACCTTC.

V and J are TRBV28 and TRBJ1-5; perhaps TRBD1 as D (6 bases). The ends were cut back, 2 bases at V and 7 bases at J, with 24 bases in the middle. CDR1 is MDHEN and CDR2 is SYDVKM in the germline V gene. This CDR3 is built from 18 residues. This CDR3 reads CASSLTTDSEIAKQPQHF. Written as DNA, the CDR3 is TGTGCCAGCAGTTTAACTACGGACAGTGAGATCGCTAAACAGCCCCAGCATTTT.

V gene TRBV6-5 combines with J gene TRBJ1-4, with 7 bases identical to TRBD1. V was pared by 7 bases and J by 9 bases, with 11 bases of the junction left unmatched. Per germline, CDR1 MNHEY and CDR2 SVGAGI. The CDR3 sequence is 14 residues long. The CDR3 sequence is CASTERGLLQKLFF. The CDR3 DNA sequence: TGTGCCAGCACCGAAAGGGGGCTACTACAAAAACTGTTTTTT.

Only one count was recorded for this clone. CDR3 sequence (DNA): TGTGCCAGCAGTCCTAGGGAGGGCTCCTACGAGCAGTACTTC. Encoded protein: CASSPREGSYEQYF. The rearrangement uses TRBV6-5 and TRBJ2-7; 7 nucleotides match TRBD2. V trimming: 5 bases; J trimming: 0 bases; junction bases outside the gene matches: 4. The CDR3 is 14 amino acids. Germline assignment: CDR1 MNHEY and CDR2 SVGAGI.

The chain carries TRBV19 and TRBJ2-3; a possible D gene is TRBD2 (6 bases). CDR1 LNHDA and CDR2 SQIVND come from the germline V gene (reference sequence). V lost 0 bases, J lost 0 bases, and 13 bases lay in between. The CDR3 runs 17 residues. CDR3 loop: CASSIDLGGASTDTQYF. In nucleotides, the CDR3 is TGTGCCAGTAGTATAGATCTAGGAGGGGCTAGCACAGATACGCAGTATTTT.

The V gene is TRBV4-3, the J gene TRBJ2-1; TRBD2 matches at 12 bases. The CDR3 spans 18 residues. CDR1 is LGHNA, CDR2 YSLEER, per germline. V gave up 0 bases and J gave up 4 bases; unmatched junction bases: 7. In DNA form, the CDR3 reads TGCGCCAGCAGCCAAGATTCAGGACTAGCGGGGTATTACAATGAGCAGTTCTTC. Its protein is CASSQDSGLAGYYNEQFF.

A single count supports this clone. This sequence joins TRBV23-1 and TRBJ1-5; D possibly corresponds to TRBD1 (5 bases). TRBV23-1 is an ORF; its function is uncertain. The ends were cut back, 4 bases at V and 3 bases at J, with 13 bases in the middle. The CDR3 runs 15 residues. CDR3 in DNA: TGCGCCAGCAGTCTTAGAGGGGACTTCAATCAGCCCCAGCATTTT. It yields the protein CASSLRGDFNQPQHF.